This T cell receptor beta chain was obtained from a study of blood T cells in healthy people across ages. Notes on this clonotype: The antigen remains undetermined.

Alongside a J-beta primer mix, a sample-barcoded 5' primer served in a second PCR lasting about 6 to 11 cycles. One entry per CDR3 protein, called by TCRdb with MiXCR from the 5' RACE reads. Among 1.8 million or so distinct CDR3 sequences listed, more than 35% were seen once. Study results and caveats: TCR beta diversity per million T cells fell roughly linearly with age.

The CDR3 is 13 amino acids. V lost 8 bases and J 10 bases, leaving 15 bases between the germline ends. Germline CDR1 and CDR2: SGHTA and FQGNSA. This chain connects TRBV7-2 to TRBJ1-6; D possibly corresponds to TRBD1 (6 bases). The sequenced material came from blood. This clonotype was sampled from a human donor in good health. The CDR3 loop is CASGSGAGSPLHF. The CDR3 DNA reads as TGTGCCAGCGGCTCGGGGGCCGGCTCACCCCTCCACTTT. The whole variable domain, filled in from reference TRBV7-2 and TRBJ1-6, reads GAGVSQSPSNKVTEKGKDVELRCDPISGHTALYWYRQSLGQGLEFLIYFQGNSAPDKSGLPSDRFSAERTGGSVSTLTIQRTQQEDSAVYLCASGSGAGSPLHFGNGTRLTVT.